This is a list of T cell receptor beta chains from one sample in a study of blood T cell repertoires in COVID-19. Sequencing used immunoSEQ multiplex PCR; TCRdb keeps in-frame clones, though not all of them. The sample shows roughly 130,000 clones, around 90% of them seen only once. Sample: peripheral blood. Receptors were obtained from a human donor with COVID-19, enrolled during active disease. The donor label of this sample is uncertain. Both conserved end residues are part of each CDR3. A D gene is named only where the DNA matches it firmly. The listing skips clone size in some rows; elsewhere it reads once, few, many or a size class.

j_call,d_call,clone_size,v_call,cdr3_aa,cdr3_nt
TRBJ1-1,TRBD1,NA,TRBV6-5,CASRSGTGGSTAFF,TGTGCCAGCAGATCCGGGACAGGGGGCTCTACAGCTTTCTTT
TRBJ2-7,TRBD2,NA,TRBV9,CASSAGASGLENEQYF,TGTGCCAGCAGCGCTGGGGCTAGCGGGTTGGAGAACGAGCAGTACTTC
TRBJ1-1,NA,NA,TRBV5-1,CASSLEEGLKTEAFF,TGCGCCAGCAGCTTGGAGGAGGGATTGAAGACTGAAGCTTTCTTT
TRBJ2-7,TRBD2,NA,TRBV13,CASSGRDRANEQYF,TGTGCCAGCAGCGGGAGGGACCGCGCGAACGAGCAGTACTTC
TRBJ2-1,TRBD2,NA,TRBV5-5,CASSPWGGEQFF,TGTGCCAGCAGCCCCTGGGGGGGTGAGCAGTTCTTC
TRBJ2-7,NA,NA,TRBV5-4,CASSSYDGAYEQYF,TGTGCCAGCAGCTCCTATGACGGGGCCTACGAGCAGTACTTC
TRBJ2-1,TRBD1,once,TRBV6-1,CASSEPPRQGGPDEQFF,TGTGCCAGCAGTGAACCACCCCGACAGGGGGGTCCTGATGAGCAGTTCTTC
TRBJ2-7,NA,NA,TRBV13,CASSSRSLLEQYF,TGTGCCAGCAGCTCCCGGTCCCTCCTCGAGCAGTACTTC
TRBJ1-1,NA,NA,TRBV6-5,CASSNTGTMNTEAFF,TGTGCCAGCAGTAATACCGGGACAATGAACACTGAAGCTTTCTTT
TRBJ1-1,TRBD1,once,TRBV7-3,CASSLTGGVNTEAFF,TGTGCCAGCAGCCTGACAGGGGGTGTGAACACTGAAGCTTTCTTT
TRBJ2-7,TRBD1,NA,TRBV6-5,CASSRQGTHEQYF,TGTGCCAGCAGCCGACAGGGAACCCACGAGCAGTACTTC